These 20 T cell receptor beta chains were all obtained from the same sample, sequenced in a study of blood T cells in healthy people across ages. A second PCR, run for roughly 7 to 12 cycles, used a sample-barcoded 5' primer plus a J-beta primer mix. TCRdb called the 5' RACE reads again in MiXCR, with one record for every CDR3 protein. The repertoire holds around 870,000 distinct CDR3 sequences, under 30% seen once, with around 15% in the top ten. The specimen sequenced was blood. These receptors came from an elderly woman in good health.

Points on this clonotype: This could be a read error, since a much larger clone is one nucleotide away. This sequence joins TRBV2 and TRBJ2-1, with 12 bases that match TRBD2. The V and J ends lost 6 bases and 9 bases, in that order; junction bases with no gene match: 15. The germline V gene encodes CDR1 SNHLY and CDR2 FYNNEI. The CDR3 length is 17 residues. The CDR3 DNA is TGTGCCAGCAGCGGGCTACTAGCGGGGGGCCTACGCAGTGAGCAGTTCTTC. Amino acid sequence: CASSGLLAGGLRSEQFF.

The table lists this clonotype with many counts. V is TRBV7-9 and J is TRBJ2-3; D possibly uses TRBD1 or TRBD2 (5 bases each). The V and J ends lost 5 bases and 1 base respectively, with 10 bases between them. CDR1 is SEHNR, CDR2 FQNEAQ, per germline (reference sequence). The CDR3 is 14 amino acids. CDR3 loop: CASSRVGGTDTQYF. The CDR3 coding sequence is TGTGCCAGCAGCCGAGTGGGGGGCACAGATACGCAGTATTTT.

There are a few counts of this clonotype. At one end the junction does not follow the germline gene, possibly because of a read error. The chain is built from TRBV10-3 and TRBJ1-4; the D is unclear. The germline V gene has CDR1 ENHRY and CDR2 SYGVKD. The CDR3 consists of 14 residues. In DNA form, the CDR3 reads TGTACCATCAGTCAGACATCAACTAATGAAAAACTGTTTTTT. Translating it yields CTISQTSTNEKLFF.

The gene calls are TRBV20-1 and TRBJ2-7; 13 bases are a match to TRBD2. With 5 bases clipped from V and 5 bases from J, the junction kept 6 bases outside the gene matches. The CDR3 runs 14 residues. Germline CDR1 and CDR2: DFQATT and SNEGSKA (reference sequence). The CDR3 sequence: CSAPTSGRGHEQYF. CDR3 coding DNA: TGCAGTGCTCCCACTAGCGGGAGGGGCCACGAGCAGTACTTC.

This clonotype turned up a few times. A much larger clonotype is one base distant, so this may be a read error. J is TRBJ2-3 and V is TRBV6-2 or TRBV6-3, with TRBD2 identical over 12 bases. CDR1 is MNHEY, CDR2 SVGEGT, per germline. V trimming: 6 bases; J trimming: 1 base; junction bases outside the gene matches: 2. CDR3 length: 15 residues. Here the CDR3 DNA reads TGTGCCAGCAGCGGACTAGCGGGGCGCACAGATACGCAGTATTTT. It encodes CASSGLAGRTDTQYF.

This clonotype was seen ten or more times. The V and J genes are TRBV6-6 and TRBJ1-2; TRBD1 aligns across 9 bases. V was clipped by 3 bases and J by 2 bases; unmatched bases: 13. Germline-derived CDR1 and CDR2 are MNHNY and SVGAGI (reference sequence). The CDR3 length is 18 residues. Here the CDR3 reads CASSYNHSPGTGNYGYTF. The CDR3 DNA follows: TGTGCCAGCAGTTATAACCACAGTCCCGGGACAGGGAACTATGGCTACACCTTC.

Remarks on this clonotype: This clone may be a read error of a much larger clone one base away. The chain combines TRBV12-3 or TRBV12-4 with TRBJ2-5, with TRBD2 matching 12 bases. Judging by the DNA end, TRBJ2-1 fits better; the J call may be wrong. The CDR3 has 14 amino acids. The CDR3 spells CASSASGGAFTQFF. The DNA of the CDR3 is TGTGCCAGCAGCGCTAGCGGGGGGGCCTTTACCCAGTTCTTC.

This clonotype was observed at least ten times. This may arise from a read error, as a much more abundant clone is one base away. The CDR3 loop reads CASRWTSNGERFF. The CDR3 DNA reads TGTGCCAGCAGATGGACTAGCAACGGGGAGCGGTTTTTT. The chain uses TRBV6-6 and TRBJ2-2; 8 bases are shared with TRBD2. CDR1 MNHNY and CDR2 SVGAGI come from the germline V gene (reference sequence). The CDR3 is 13 amino acids.

This clonotype was seen a few times. CDR3 sequence reads: CASSFSDVEQYF. The CDR3 nucleotides read TGTGCCAGCAGTTTTTCTGACGTCGAGCAGTACTTC. V usage is TRBV28 and J usage is TRBJ2-7; the D is unclear. V lost 3 bases, J lost 6 bases, and 9 bases lay in between. The germline CDR1 and CDR2 sequences are MDHEN and SYDVKM. CDR3 length: 12 residues.

This clonotype was counted at least ten times. This rearrangement joins TRBV20-1 to TRBJ1-2; TRBD1 agrees at 7 bases. Trimming took 6 bases from V and 4 from J; bases not matched to a gene: 5. The CDR3 covers 12 residues. Looked up from germline, CDR1 is DFQATT and CDR2 is SNEGSKA (reference sequence). The chain's CDR3 is CSAPSGGYGYTF. DNA of the CDR3: TGCAGTGCCCCCTCAGGGGGCTATGGCTACACCTTC.

The J gene is TRBJ2-5, the V gene TRBV4-3; D may be TRBD1 (6 bases). Per the germline V gene, CDR1 is LGHNA and CDR2 is YSLEER. The CDR3 sequence is 14 residues long. Trimming shortened V by 0 bases and J by 11 bases, and 16 bases separated the two germline ends. CDR3 sequence reads: CASSQDAGVGEQYF. The CDR3 region has the DNA TGCGCCAGCAGCCAAGATGCAGGGGTGGGTGAGCAGTACTTC.

This clonotype was observed once. The chain employs TRBV25-1 and TRBJ1-3; no reliable D call. The V gene's germline CDR1 is MGHDK and CDR2 SYGVNS. V lost 1 base, J lost 3 bases, and 4 bases lay in between. This CDR3 region has 13 residues. Here the CDR3 reads CASSELGGNTIYF. CDR3 nucleotides: TGTGCCAGCAGTGAATTGGGTGGAAACACCATATATTTT.

This clonotype was recorded only once. The chain couples TRBV20-1 to TRBJ1-6; 7 bases are a match to TRBD1. This CDR3 has 13 amino acids. The ends lost 5 bases at V and 10 bases at J; junction bases unmatched: 8. The germline CDR1 and CDR2 sequences are DFQATT and SNEGSKA (reference sequence). The DNA of the CDR3 is TGCAGTGCTGGTGAAGGGGGCGCCTCACCCCTCCACTTT. Translated, it gives CSAGEGGASPLHF.

The chain carries TRBV20-1 and TRBJ2-7; D is ambiguous. Germline V gene sequence: CDR1 DFQATT, CDR2 SNEGSKA (reference sequence). This CDR3 comprises 13 residues. V shed 6 bases and J shed 3 bases, with 15 bases lying between them. This chain's CDR3 is CSAARPSLYEQYF. The CDR3 coding sequence is TGCAGTGCCGCCCGTCCATCTCTCTACGAGCAGTACTTC.

This clonotype turned up a few times. The chain carries TRBV7-6 and TRBJ2-7; 9 bases map to TRBD2. Germline V gene sequence: CDR1 SGHVS, CDR2 FNYEAQ. V lost 3 bases, J lost 10 bases, and 4 bases stayed unmatched. The CDR3 extends over 12 amino acids. The chain's CDR3 is CASSFSGGPQYF. The CDR3 DNA is TGTGCCAGCAGCTTTAGCGGGGGACCTCAGTACTTC.

This clonotype has ten or more counts. The V gene is TRBV6-1, the J gene TRBJ2-1; 9 nucleotides line up with TRBD2. Germline lookup yields CDR1 MNHNS and CDR2 SASEGT. V shed 8 bases and J 15 bases; nucleotides not matched to a gene: 17. The CDR3 totals 14 residues. CDR3 nucleotides: TGTGCCAGCTTAGAAGGCGGGGGGGCCGGAATTGTGTTCTTC. Translating it yields CASLEGGGAGIVFF.

This clonotype was counted many times. The CDR3, as DNA: TGTGCCAGCAGCTTGGCTGGAGCCTCCATCTATGGCTACACCTTC. Amino acid sequence: CASSLAGASIYGYTF. This chain joins TRBV5-5 and TRBJ1-2; D is uncertain. The CDR3 has 15 residues. V lost 0 bases to trimming and J lost 4 bases, with 13 bases between them. Germline V gives CDR1 SGHKS, CDR2 YYEKEE (reference sequence).

This clonotype was picked up one time. Given a much more abundant clone one base away, this may be a read error. The chain is built from TRBV7-6 and TRBJ2-5; no reliable D call. This CDR3 has 14 amino acids. CDR1 and CDR2 from the germline V gene are SGHVS and FNYEAQ. CDR3 DNA: TGTGCCAACAGCTCGAATGCGTTGCAAGAGACCCAGTACTTC. This gives the protein CANSSNALQETQYF.

This clonotype was counted many times. The rearrangement uses TRBV15 and TRBJ2-3, with 7 positions matching TRBD1. The ends lost 3 bases at V and 2 bases at J; junction bases unmatched: 8. The germline gives CDR1 LNHNV, CDR2 YYDKDF (reference sequence). The CDR3 spans 16 residues. CDR3 loop: CATSRTGLGFTDTQYF. The CDR3, as DNA: TGTGCCACCAGCAGGACAGGGCTCGGATTCACAGATACGCAGTATTTT. The whole variable domain, filled in from reference TRBV15 and TRBJ2-3, reads DAMVIQNPRYQVTQFGKPVTLSCSQTLNHNVMYWYQQKSSQAPKLLFHYYDKDFNNEADTPDNFQSRRPNTSFCFLDIRSPGLGDTAMYLCATSRTGLGFTDTQYFGPGTRLTVL.

This clonotype was picked up many times. V usage is TRBV7-2 and J usage is TRBJ2-5; D may be TRBD1 or TRBD2 (5 bases each). The CDR3 is made up of 17 amino acids. V shed 5 bases and J shed 0 bases, with 19 bases lying between them. CDR1 is SGHTA and CDR2 is FQGNSA in the germline V gene. CDR3 nucleotide sequence: TGTGCCAGCAGCCGACGCCCCGGGACGGAGTACCAAGAGACCCAGTACTTC. It codes for CASSRRPGTEYQETQYF.